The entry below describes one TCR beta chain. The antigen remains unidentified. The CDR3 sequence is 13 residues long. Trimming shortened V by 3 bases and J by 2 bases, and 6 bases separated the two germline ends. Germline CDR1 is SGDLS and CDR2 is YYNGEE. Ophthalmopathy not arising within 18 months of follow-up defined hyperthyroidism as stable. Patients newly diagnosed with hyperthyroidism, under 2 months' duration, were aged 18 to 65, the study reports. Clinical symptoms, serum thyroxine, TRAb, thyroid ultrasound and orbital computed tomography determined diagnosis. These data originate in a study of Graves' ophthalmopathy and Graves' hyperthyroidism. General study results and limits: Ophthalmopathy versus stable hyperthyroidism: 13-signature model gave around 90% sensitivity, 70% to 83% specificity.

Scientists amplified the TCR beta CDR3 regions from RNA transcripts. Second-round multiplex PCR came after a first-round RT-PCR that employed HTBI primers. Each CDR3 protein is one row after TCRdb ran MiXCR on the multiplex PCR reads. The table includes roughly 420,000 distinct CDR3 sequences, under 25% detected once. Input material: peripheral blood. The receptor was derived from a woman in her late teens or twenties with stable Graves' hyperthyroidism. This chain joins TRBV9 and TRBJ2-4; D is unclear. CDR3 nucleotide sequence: TGTGCCAGCAGCGGGGTCCCCAAAAACATTCAGTACTTC. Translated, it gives CASSGVPKNIQYF.